The 5 T cell receptor beta chains in this list originate from one sample, sequenced in a study of blood T cells in healthy people across ages (dated by TCRdb to the mid-2010s). The library relied on 5' RACE. A second PCR of about 6 to 11 cycles was performed with a sample-barcoded 5' primer and a J-beta primer mix. TCRdb itself trimmed the public reads at Q25 with fastp, ran MiXCR and retained productive beta chains. Every distinct CDR3 protein forms one entry, paired with its most common genes and DNA. The sample table contains over 1,500,000 distinct CDR3 sequences; only one count was recorded for 35% to 50% of them. The top ten hold 23% of the sample. The sample was blood. These receptors all stem from a human donor in good health.

This sequence joins TRBV6-2 or TRBV6-3 and TRBJ2-6; D gene unclear. This CDR3 is 15 amino acids long. Trimming stripped 4 bases from V and 1 base from J, with 8 bases between. Germline CDR1 and CDR2: MNHEY and SVGEGT. CDR3 residues: CASSCLRSGANVLTF. The DNA for the CDR3 is TGTGCCAGCAGTTGCCTCCGGTCTGGGGCCAACGTCCTGACTTTC.

The J gene is TRBJ2-3, the V gene TRBV9; TRBD1 aligns across 8 bases. This CDR3 region has 15 residues. After removal of 3 bases from V and 1 base from J, the junction contained 4 bases not matched to a gene. Germline values: CDR1 SGDLS, CDR2 YYNGEE. This CDR3 is CASSGGQGGTDTQYF. CDR3 nucleotide sequence: TGTGCCAGCAGCGGAGGACAGGGCGGCACAGATACGCAGTATTTT.

This clonotype was detected only a few times. The chain uses TRBV6-2 or TRBV6-3 and TRBJ2-5; TRBD2 aligns across 9 bases. CDR3 length equals 16 residues. CDR1 and CDR2 from the germline V gene are MNHEY and SVGEGT. V was clipped by 6 bases and J by 5 bases; unmatched bases: 13. The CDR3 DNA is TGTGCCAGCAGCCGAGCCGGGGCTAGCGGGGCGGAGACCCAGTACTTC. Amino acids: CASSRAGASGAETQYF.

The rearrangement links TRBV6-2 or TRBV6-3 to TRBJ2-1, with a weak D call TRBD2 (5 bases). Germline V gives CDR1 MNHEY, CDR2 SVGEGT. The CDR3 contains 12 residues. The V end lost 4 bases, the J end lost 9 bases, and 10 bases lay between the germline ends. CDR3 nucleotides: TGTGCCAGCAGTTGGAGGACGAGTGAGCAGTTCTTC. It translates to CASSWRTSEQFF.

J is TRBJ2-4 and V is TRBV20-1; 10 bases fit TRBD2. The J call may be mistaken, given a closer DNA end match to TRBJ2-7. CDR1 is DFQATT and CDR2 is SNEGSKA in the germline V gene (reference sequence). The CDR3 has 15 residues. The CDR3 loop reads CSARDFSGGFNEQYF. For the CDR3, the DNA is TGCAGTGCTAGAGATTTTAGCGGGGGGTTTAACGAGCAGTACTTC.